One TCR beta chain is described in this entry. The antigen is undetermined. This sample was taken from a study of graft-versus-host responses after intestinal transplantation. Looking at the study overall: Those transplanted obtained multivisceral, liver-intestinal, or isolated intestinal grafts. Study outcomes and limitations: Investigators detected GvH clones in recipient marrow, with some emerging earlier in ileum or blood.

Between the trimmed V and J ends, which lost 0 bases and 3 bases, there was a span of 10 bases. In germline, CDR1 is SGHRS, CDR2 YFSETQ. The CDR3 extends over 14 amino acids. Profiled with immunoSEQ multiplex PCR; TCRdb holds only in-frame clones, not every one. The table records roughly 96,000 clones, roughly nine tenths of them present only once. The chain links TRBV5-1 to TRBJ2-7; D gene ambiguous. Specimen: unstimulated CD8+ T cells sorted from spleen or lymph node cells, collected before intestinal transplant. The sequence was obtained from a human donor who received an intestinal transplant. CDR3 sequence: CASSLDADYYEQYF. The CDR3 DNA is TGCGCCAGCAGCTTGGACGCAGATTACTACGAGCAGTACTTC.